Listed here are 32 T cell receptor beta chains from one sample, sequenced in a study of human T cells and chemical hapten exposure. MiXCR was run by TCRdb on the RACE reads, yielding one entry per CDR3 protein. The repertoire holds tens of thousands of distinct CDR3 sequences, 12% seen once, with about 5.7% in the top ten. Time point specified: pre-sensitization, week 0. Treatment denoted: therapeutic diphenylcyclopropenone sensitization with weekly scalp DPC. Source: whole blood, taken in connection with sensitization to the hapten diphenylcyclopropenone (DPC). Source of these receptors: a woman in her 30s with alopecia areata. Some clones in this sample may be carry-over from other donors' samples.

In this sample, this clonotype turned up a few times. The chain has TRBV11-1 and TRBJ2-1; 8 bases match TRBD1. V trimming: 4 bases; J trimming: 5 bases; junction bases outside the gene matches: 4. Germline CDR1 and CDR2: SGHAT and FQDESV (reference sequence). CDR3 length: 14 residues. This CDR3 reads CASSWDRTNNEQFF. The CDR3 bases are TGTGCCAGCAGCTGGGACAGGACCAACAATGAGCAGTTCTTC. Filled out from reference TRBV11-1 and TRBJ2-1, the complete variable domain reads EAEVAQSPRYKITEKSQAVAFWCDPISGHATLYWYRQILGQGPELLVQFQDESVVDDSQLPKDRFSAERLKGVDSTLKIQPAELGDSAMYLCASSWDRTNNEQFFGPGTRLTVL.

Comments on this clonotype: It may be a read error: a sequence one base away is much more abundant. The J gene is TRBJ1-2, the V gene TRBV29-1; D unclear. CDR1 is SQVTM, CDR2 ANQGSEA, per germline. With 7 bases removed from V and 4 bases from J, the gap between germline ends came to 19 bases. The CDR3 has 14 residues. CDR3 protein: CSANSIRAFYGYTF. CDR3 coding DNA: TGCAGCGCAAATTCCATACGGGCATTCTATGGCTACACCTTC.

This clonotype turned up a few times. This chain joins TRBV28 and TRBJ2-7, with D possibly matching TRBD2 (6 bases). V shed 2 bases and J shed 3 bases, with 14 bases lying between them. The CDR3 extends over 15 amino acids. Germline V gives CDR1 MDHEN, CDR2 SYDVKM. In nucleotides, the CDR3 is TGTGCCAGCAGTTTAATCGGGAGCCCGGACTACGAGCAGTACTTC. Amino acid sequence: CASSLIGSPDYEQYF.

This clonotype was recorded many times. This chain uses TRBV30 with TRBJ2-2; 7 nucleotides line up with TRBD2. CDR1 is GTSNPN, CDR2 SVGIG, per germline (reference sequence). J was trimmed by 8 bases and V by 2 bases; bases with no gene match: 17. The CDR3 covers 17 residues. The CDR3 DNA follows: TGTGCCTGGAGTCTCTGGGGGAGGGCCCTTCTTTCGGGGGAGCTGTTTTTT. The encoded protein is CAWSLWGRALLSGELFF.

This clonotype was seen only once. This rearrangement joins TRBV21-1 to TRBJ2-3; the table's D call TRBD1 went unverified against the DNA. TRBV21-1 is shown as a pseudogene. The CDR3 contains 19 residues. CDR3 in DNA: TGTGCCAGCAGCAAAGAGGACATCCTTCAAATGGTTGTCCCAGATACGCAGTATTTT. Encoded protein: CASSKEDILQMVVPDTQYF.

This clonotype was observed many times. The CDR3 region has the DNA TGCAGTGCTAGGAGGCCCGGGGAACTGAACACTGAAGCTTTCTTT. It encodes CSARRPGELNTEAFF. V usage is TRBV20-1 and J usage is TRBJ1-1; D gene unclear. V was pared by 3 bases and J by 0 bases, with 14 bases between. Germline V CDR1 and CDR2: DFQATT, SNEGSKA (reference sequence). The CDR3 spans 15 residues.

This clonotype was counted ten times or more. CDR3 residues: CASLKTGTDTQYF. The CDR3 nucleotides are TGTGCCAGCTTAAAGACAGGCACAGATACGCAGTATTTT. This chain connects TRBV18 to TRBJ2-3; D is perhaps TRBD1 (5 bases). The V gene's germline CDR1 is KGHSH and CDR2 LQKENI. The germline V and J ends were trimmed by 7 bases and 1 base, with 9 bases remaining between them. The CDR3 loop spans 13 amino acids.

This clonotype occurred many times. V usage is TRBV6-2 or TRBV6-3 and J usage is TRBJ2-7, with TRBD1 matching over 7 bases. This CDR3 is 18 amino acids long. In germline, CDR1 is MNHEY, CDR2 SVGEGT. Losses at the gene ends were 6 bases for V and 3 bases for J; bases not matched to a gene: 20. The CDR3 sequence: CASSRGLTGTANNYEQYF. The CDR3, as DNA: TGTGCCAGCAGCCGAGGACTTACAGGGACAGCTAATAACTACGAGCAGTACTTC.

This clonotype appeared many times. This chain joins TRBV30 and TRBJ1-3; a possible D gene is TRBD1 (6 bases). This CDR3 has 14 residues. The germline V gene encodes CDR1 GTSNPN and CDR2 SVGIG (reference sequence). The V gene lost 6 bases and the J gene lost 0 bases, with 12 bases spanning the gap. The CDR3 region has the DNA TGTGCCTGCCTAGACAGGAGCTCTGGAAACACCATATATTTT. This gives the protein CACLDRSSGNTIYF.

In this sample, this clonotype turned up once. The genes are TRBV28 and TRBJ2-7, with a tentative D call TRBD2 (6 bases). The CDR3 loop spans 14 amino acids. V was clipped by 6 bases and J by 2 bases, with 14 bases between them. Germline V gene sequence: CDR1 MDHEN, CDR2 SYDVKM. The CDR3 DNA sequence: TGTGCCAGCAGCGCAGCGGGTTTCCCCTACGAGCAGTACTTC. Its protein is CASSAAGFPYEQYF. Full variable domain (outside the CDR3, taken from reference TRBV28 and TRBJ2-7): DVKVTQSSRYLVKRTGEKVFLECVQDMDHENMFWYRQDPGLGLRLIYFSYDVKMKEKGDIPEGYSVSREKKERFSLILESASTNQTSMYLCASSAAGFPYEQYFGPGTRLTVT.

This clonotype was seen repeatedly, ten times or more. V gene TRBV4-2 combines with J gene TRBJ1-1, with D unclear. The ends were cut back, 1 base at V and 1 base at J, with 13 bases in the middle. This CDR3 is built from 16 residues. Germline assignment: CDR1 LGHNA and CDR2 YNFKEQ. This CDR3 is CASSQGRTLSNTEAFF. The CDR3, as DNA: TGTGCCAGCAGCCAAGGACGCACCCTTTCGAACACTGAAGCTTTCTTT.

There are a few counts of this clonotype. The chain couples TRBV10-2 to TRBJ2-1; D gene uncertain. The germline gives CDR1 WSHSY, CDR2 SAAADI. The CDR3 is 13 residues long. The ends were cut back, 7 bases at V and 0 bases at J, with 7 bases in the middle. This CDR3 reads CASTPLSYNEQFF. In DNA, the CDR3 is TGCGCCAGCACCCCCCTCTCCTACAATGAGCAGTTCTTC.

This clonotype was detected ten times or more. The rearrangement joins TRBV20-1 to TRBJ1-5; no clear D. Trimming removed 6 bases from V and 2 bases from J, with 17 bases in between. This CDR3 region has 15 residues. Per germline, CDR1 DFQATT and CDR2 SNEGSKA (reference sequence). CDR3 nucleotides: TGCAGTGCGACCTCCGGCAGTCGCGGCAATCAGCCCCAGCATTTT. This gives the protein CSATSGSRGNQPQHF.

V and J are TRBV7-9 and TRBJ2-2; D possibly corresponds to TRBD1 (6 bases). V lost 5 bases to trimming and J lost 7 bases, with 17 bases between them. The CDR3 covers 15 residues. CDR1 and CDR2 from the germline V gene are SEHNR and FQNEAQ (reference sequence). The CDR3 loop is CASSPSQGQRGELFF. CDR3 bases: TGTGCCAGCAGCCCGTCCCAGGGGCAGCGCGGGGAGCTGTTTTTT.

The sample holds many counts of this clonotype. V gene TRBV5-1 combines with J gene TRBJ1-5, with 9 bases aligning to TRBD1. The CDR3 sequence is 16 residues long. Germline V CDR1 and CDR2: SGHRS, YFSETQ. The trim removed 3 bases at V and 5 bases at J, leaving 9 bases unmatched. The CDR3 DNA is TGCGCCAGCAGCTCCTACCGGACAGGGGTAGATCAGCCCCAGCATTTT. This translates into CASSSYRTGVDQPQHF.

This chain links TRBV7-9 with TRBJ2-5, with D tentatively TRBD2 (5 bases). Trimming removed 0 bases at V and 4 bases at J, with 12 bases between. The CDR3 is 15 amino acids. CDR1 is SEHNR and CDR2 is FQNEAQ in the germline V gene (reference sequence). CDR3 protein: CASSLAASSVETQYF. The CDR3 nucleotides are TGTGCCAGCAGCTTAGCGGCTAGCTCCGTAGAGACCCAGTACTTC.

This clonotype was counted at least ten times. This rearrangement joins TRBV6-1 to TRBJ2-3, with 10 positions matching TRBD1. This CDR3 comprises 16 residues. From germline, CDR1 is MNHNS and CDR2 SASEGT. V lost 5 bases and J lost 1; bases outside the gene matches: 6. The CDR3 sequence: CASSLDRGRGTDTQYF. The CDR3 DNA reads as TGTGCCAGCAGTCTCGACAGGGGGCGCGGCACAGATACGCAGTATTTT.

This clonotype was found many times. J is TRBJ2-1 and V is TRBV5-1, with D perhaps matching TRBD1 or TRBD2 (5 bases each). V was shortened by 0 bases and J by 9 bases, with 19 bases between the two germline ends. The CDR3 has 16 residues. Per germline, CDR1 SGHRS and CDR2 YFSETQ. The chain's CDR3 is CASSLVSGTKDSEQFF. Written as DNA, the CDR3 is TGCGCCAGCAGCTTGGTGTCCGGGACGAAAGACAGTGAGCAGTTCTTC.

This clonotype has a handful of counts. V is TRBV19 and J is TRBJ2-7; 9 bases line up with TRBD1. In germline, CDR1 is LNHDA, CDR2 SQIVND (reference sequence). CDR3 length: 13 amino acids. The V segment lost 7 bases and the J segment 1 base; nucleotides outside the gene matches: 2. The CDR3 DNA reads TGTGCCAGTAAAGGGACAGGGTCCTACGAGCAGTACTTC. As protein: CASKGTGSYEQYF.

In this sample, this clonotype turned up a few times. DNA for the CDR3: TGTGCCAGCAGCCAACTAGGGGGCGCGTACGAGCAGTACTTC. Translation: CASSQLGGAYEQYF. The J gene is TRBJ2-7, the V gene TRBV3-1; TRBD1 aligns across 7 bases. The CDR3 runs to 14 residues. Unmatched junction bases numbered 5, after V lost 2 bases and J lost 4 bases. From germline, CDR1 is LGHDT and CDR2 YNNKEL (reference sequence).

This clonotype was counted ten times or more. The chain couples TRBV3-1 to TRBJ2-2; TRBD2 aligns across 7 bases. V shed 1 base and J 3 bases; nucleotides not matched to a gene: 11. The germline gives CDR1 LGHDT, CDR2 YNNKEL (reference sequence). The CDR3 runs 18 residues. CDR3 nucleotide sequence: TGTGCCAGCAGCCAAGGTAGTTGGCTAGCGGAATACACCGGGGAGCTGTTTTTT. Its translation is CASSQGSWLAEYTGELFF.

This clonotype was detected a few times. The V gene is TRBV11-2, the J gene TRBJ2-1, with TRBD2 matching over 7 bases. Germline CDR1 is SGHAT and CDR2 is FQNNGV. V trimming: 5 bases; J trimming: 14 bases; junction bases outside the gene matches: 9. CDR3 size: 12 residues. CDR3 protein: CASSHRPLAEFF. The CDR3 coding sequence is TGTGCCAGCAGCCACCGGCCTCTAGCGGAGTTCTTC.

At least ten counts were recorded for this clonotype. The rearrangement joins TRBV4-2 to TRBJ1-1; D not certain. Germline CDR1 reads LGHNA; CDR2 reads YNFKEQ. V dropped 0 bases and J dropped 1 base, with 9 bases sitting between them. CDR3 length equals 15 residues. The CDR3 region has the DNA TGTGCCAGCAGCCAAGATTACGGGAAGAACACTGAAGCTTTCTTT. Amino acids: CASSQDYGKNTEAFF.

V usage is TRBV18 and J usage is TRBJ1-1, with D maybe TRBD1 (6 bases). Germline values: CDR1 KGHSH, CDR2 LQKENI. CDR3 length: 14 residues. Trimming removed 4 bases from V and 7 bases from J, with 16 bases in between. The CDR3 protein is CASSRGAEYIEAFF. DNA for the CDR3: TGTGCCAGCTCACGGGGGGCGGAGTACATTGAAGCTTTCTTT. Complete variable domain (other parts from reference TRBV18 and TRBJ1-1): NAGVMQNPRHLVRRRGQEARLRCSPMKGHSHVYWYRQLPEEGLKFMVYLQKENIIDESGMPKERFSAEFPKEGPSILRIQQVVRGDSAAYFCASSRGAEYIEAFFGQGTRLTVV.

This clonotype showed up many times. This chain connects TRBV10-3 to TRBJ1-5; 10 nucleotides match TRBD1. With 10 bases clipped from V and 6 bases from J, the junction kept 9 bases outside the gene matches. This CDR3 has 14 amino acids. Looked up from germline, CDR1 is ENHRY and CDR2 is SYGVKD. The CDR3 nucleotides read TGTGCCACCGGGACAGGGGAAGGTAGTCAGCCCCAGCATTTT. Translation gives CATGTGEGSQPQHF.

This clonotype was counted between two and nine times. This rearrangement joins TRBV11-2 to TRBJ2-1; D unclear. In germline, CDR1 is SGHAT, CDR2 FQNNGV. CDR3 length: 15 residues. Trimming took 1 base from V and 7 from J, leaving 14 bases between them. The CDR3 sequence: CASSLGYGETNEQFF. The CDR3 DNA follows: TGTGCCAGCAGCTTAGGCTACGGCGAAACGAATGAGCAGTTCTTC.

The sample holds many counts of this clonotype. The genes are TRBV20-1 and TRBJ2-5; 9 bases agree with TRBD2. V gave up 3 bases and J gave up 0 bases; unmatched junction bases: 5. This CDR3 comprises 15 residues. Germline V CDR1 and CDR2: DFQATT, SNEGSKA (reference sequence). The CDR3 region is CSASGLAGYQETQYF. The CDR3 DNA sequence: TGCAGTGCTAGTGGTCTAGCGGGATACCAAGAGACCCAGTACTTC.

Many counts were recorded for this clonotype. The chain is built from TRBV7-7 and TRBJ2-5; perhaps TRBD2 as D (6 bases). V was clipped by 5 bases and J by 5 bases, with 15 bases between them. Germline V CDR1 and CDR2: SSHAT, FNYEAQ (reference sequence). This CDR3 has 14 amino acids. The CDR3 protein is CASSNPDYVETQYF. CDR3 bases: TGTGCCAGCAGCAATCCGGACTACGTCGAGACCCAGTACTTC.

This clonotype was found many times. The gene calls are TRBV28 and TRBJ1-5; 8 bases match TRBD1. CDR3 length: 15 residues. J was trimmed by 7 bases and V by 9 bases; bases with no gene match: 14. Germline lookup yields CDR1 MDHEN and CDR2 SYDVKM. CDR3 bases: TGTGCCAGTGGTAATCTCAGGGGGCTTTGGCAGCCCCAGCATTTT. Its protein is CASGNLRGLWQPQHF.

This clonotype came up many times. V is TRBV7-2 and J is TRBJ2-2, with 10 positions matching TRBD1. The CDR3 spans 15 residues. V lost 6 bases and J lost 7; bases outside the gene matches: 8. CDR1 SGHTA and CDR2 FQGNSA come from the germline V gene. The CDR3 spells CASSFRQGASGELFF. Here the CDR3 DNA reads TGTGCCAGCAGTTTTCGACAGGGGGCCAGCGGGGAGCTGTTTTTT. The variable domain in full, completed from reference TRBV7-2 and TRBJ2-2, reads GAGVSQSPSNKVTEKGKDVELRCDPISGHTALYWYRQSLGQGLEFLIYFQGNSAPDKSGLPSDRFSAERTGGSVSTLTIQRTQQEDSAVYLCASSFRQGASGELFFGEGSRLTVL.

This clonotype was seen repeatedly, ten times or more. CDR3 protein: CASSKGDFLSQYF. The CDR3 nucleotides are TGTGCCAGCAGCAAAGGAGACTTTCTCTCGCAGTATTTT. V is TRBV7-9 and J is TRBJ2-3; D is ambiguous. Germline CDR1 and CDR2: SEHNR and FQNEAQ (reference sequence). V gave up 5 bases and J gave up 10 bases, with 16 bases separating them. This CDR3 has 13 amino acids. Using reference TRBV7-9 and TRBJ2-3 for the parts outside the CDR3, the full variable domain is DTGVSQNPRHKITKRGQNVTFRCDPISEHNRLYWYRQTLGQGPEFLTYFQNEAQLEKSRLLSDRFSAERPKGSFSTLEIQRTEQGDSAMYLCASSKGDFLSQYFGPGTRLTVL.

This clonotype was counted many times. Written as DNA, the CDR3 is TGTGCCAGCAGGCGGGAGGGCCGAGTAGATACGCAGTATTTT. Its translation is CASRREGRVDTQYF. This rearrangement joins TRBV2 to TRBJ2-3; 9 bases are shared with TRBD2. CDR1 is SNHLY and CDR2 is FYNNEI in the germline V gene. The ends lost 6 bases at V and 5 bases at J; junction bases unmatched: 6. The CDR3 runs to 14 residues. Filled out from reference TRBV2 and TRBJ2-3, the complete variable domain reads EPEVTQTPSHQVTQMGQEVILRCVPISNHLYFYWYRQILGQKVEFLVSFYNNEISEKSEIFDDQFSVERPDGSNFTLKIRSTKLEDSAMYFCASRREGRVDTQYFGPGTRLTVL.